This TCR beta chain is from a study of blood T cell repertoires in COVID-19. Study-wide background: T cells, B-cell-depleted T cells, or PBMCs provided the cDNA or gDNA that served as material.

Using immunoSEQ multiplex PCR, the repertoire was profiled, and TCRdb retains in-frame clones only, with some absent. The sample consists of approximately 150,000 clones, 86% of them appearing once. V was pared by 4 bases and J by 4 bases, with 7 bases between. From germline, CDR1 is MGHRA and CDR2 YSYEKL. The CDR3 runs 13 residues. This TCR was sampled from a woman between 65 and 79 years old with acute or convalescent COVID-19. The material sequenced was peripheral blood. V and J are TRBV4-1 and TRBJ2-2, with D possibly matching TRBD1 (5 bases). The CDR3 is CASSPRVTGELFF. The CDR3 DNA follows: TGCGCCAGCAGCCCCAGGGTCACCGGGGAGCTGTTTTTT.